Reported below is one T cell receptor (beta chain). Antigen: not known. The germline CDR1 and CDR2 sequences are MDHEN and SYDVKM. The CDR3 length is 14 residues. Libraries were UMI-labeled 5' RACE TRB cDNA. TCRdb re-called the 5' RACE reads, yielding one record per CDR3 amino acid sequence without DNA. The sample has about 40,000 distinct CDR3 sequences; the top ten hold less than 9.5%. This sample is part of a study of CXCR3-negative and CXCR3-positive naive CD8 T cells. Overall study results and limits: From TRB CDR3 properties, TCR strength was inferred; surface CD5 did not differ between naive subsets. The study found CXCR3 expression partially decreased after cryopreservation and ran most assays on fresh PBMCs. Comparably high diversity was seen in both naive subsets, and much lower diversity in memory CD8+ cells. Memory cells differed in TRBV-TRBJ usage, but naive CXCR3-negative and CXCR3-positive cells had similar usage.

Sequenced input: memory CD8+ T cells from blood. This TCR was recovered from a human donor in good health. Some clones in this sample may be carry-over from other donors' samples. The rearrangement joins TRBV28 to TRBJ2-1; TCRdb picks TRBD1, but there is no DNA to check that call. The CDR3 region is CASSSGTVDNEQFF.